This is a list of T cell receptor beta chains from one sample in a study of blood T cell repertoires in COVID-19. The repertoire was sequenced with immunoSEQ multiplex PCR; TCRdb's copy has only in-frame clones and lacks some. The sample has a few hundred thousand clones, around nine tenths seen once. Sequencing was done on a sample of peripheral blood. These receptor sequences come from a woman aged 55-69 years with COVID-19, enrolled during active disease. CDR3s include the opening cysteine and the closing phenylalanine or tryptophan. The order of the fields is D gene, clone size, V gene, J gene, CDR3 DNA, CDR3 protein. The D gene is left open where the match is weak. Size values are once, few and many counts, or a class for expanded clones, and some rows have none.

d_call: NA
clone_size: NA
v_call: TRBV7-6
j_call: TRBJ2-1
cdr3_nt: TGTGCCAGCAGCCGGGGACATAACTCCTACAATGAGCAGTTCTTC
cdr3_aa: CASSRGHNSYNEQFF

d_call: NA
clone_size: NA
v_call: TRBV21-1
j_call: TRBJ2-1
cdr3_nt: TGTGCCAGCAGCAACCACACGGGACAGGGTGACTACAATGAGCAGTTCTTC
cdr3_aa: CASSNHTGQGDYNEQFF

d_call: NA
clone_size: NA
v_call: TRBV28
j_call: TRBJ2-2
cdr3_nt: TGTGCCAGCGGCGCACAGGGAGGGGGCACCGGGGAGCTGTTTTTT
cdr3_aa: CASGAQGGGTGELFF

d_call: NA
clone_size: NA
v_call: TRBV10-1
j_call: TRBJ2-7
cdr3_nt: TGCGCCAGCAGAACAGGGATGCCGTACTTC
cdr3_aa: CASRTGMPYF

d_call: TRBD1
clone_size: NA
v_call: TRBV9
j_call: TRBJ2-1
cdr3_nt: TGTGCCAGCAGCGTCCGGGACAGGGTCTACAATGAGCAGTTCTTC
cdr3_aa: CASSVRDRVYNEQFF

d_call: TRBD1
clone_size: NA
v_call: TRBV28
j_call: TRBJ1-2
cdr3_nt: TGTGCCAGCAGCTCACACCCGGGACAGAACTATGGCTACACCTTC
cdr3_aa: CASSSHPGQNYGYTF

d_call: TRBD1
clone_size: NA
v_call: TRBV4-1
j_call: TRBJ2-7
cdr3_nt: TGCGCCAGCAGCCAAGATTCAACCCGGGACAGGATCTCCTACGAGCAGTACTTC
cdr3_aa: CASSQDSTRDRISYEQYF

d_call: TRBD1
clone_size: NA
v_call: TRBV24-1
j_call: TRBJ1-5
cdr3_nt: TGTGCCACCAGTCCCGGGACAGGCAATCAGCCCCAGCATTTT
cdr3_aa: CATSPGTGNQPQHF

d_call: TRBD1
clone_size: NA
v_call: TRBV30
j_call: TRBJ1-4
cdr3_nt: TGTGCCTGGAAGGGACAGAGTAATGAAAAACTGTTTTTT
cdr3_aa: CAWKGQSNEKLFF

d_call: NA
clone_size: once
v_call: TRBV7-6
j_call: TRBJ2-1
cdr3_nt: TGTGCCAGCAGCTTATCCCCGTCCAACAGGAATGAGCAGTTCTTC
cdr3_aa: CASSLSPSNRNEQFF

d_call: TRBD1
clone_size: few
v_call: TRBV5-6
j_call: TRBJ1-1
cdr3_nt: TGTGCCAGCAGCTTGTATGGGACAGGGGTAGGAACTGAAGCTTTCTTT
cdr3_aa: CASSLYGTGVGTEAFF

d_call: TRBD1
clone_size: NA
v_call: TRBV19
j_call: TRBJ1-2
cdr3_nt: TGTGCCAGTAGTAAGGGATCCTCCAGGGGGCGCGGCTATGGCTACACCTTC
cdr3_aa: CASSKGSSRGRGYGYTF

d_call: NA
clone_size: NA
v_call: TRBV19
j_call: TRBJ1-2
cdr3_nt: TGTGCCAGTAGTGGGAGGGGAATTGAAAACTATGGCTACACCTTC
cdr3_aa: CASSGRGIENYGYTF

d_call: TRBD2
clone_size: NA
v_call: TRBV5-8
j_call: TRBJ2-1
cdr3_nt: TGTGCCAGCAGCTTGGAGGTCGGTCTAGCGGGGGGAAATGAGCAGTTCTTC
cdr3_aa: CASSLEVGLAGGNEQFF

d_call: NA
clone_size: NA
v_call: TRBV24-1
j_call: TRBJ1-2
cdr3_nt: TGTGCCACCAGTGATTTTGCAGGTAACTATGGCTACACCTTC
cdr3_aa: CATSDFAGNYGYTF

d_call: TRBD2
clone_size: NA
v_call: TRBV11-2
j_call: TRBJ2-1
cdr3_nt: TGTGCCAGCAGCGGGACTAGCGGGAGAGGCAATGAGCAGTTCTTC
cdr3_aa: CASSGTSGRGNEQFF

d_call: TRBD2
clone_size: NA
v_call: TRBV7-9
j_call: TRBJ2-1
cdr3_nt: TGTGCCAGCAGCTTGGGGACTAGCTCCTACAATGAGCAGTTCTTC
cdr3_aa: CASSLGTSSYNEQFF

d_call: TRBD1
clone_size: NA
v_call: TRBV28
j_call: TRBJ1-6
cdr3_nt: TGTGCCAGCAACGGACAGGGGAATTCACCCCTCCACTTT
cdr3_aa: CASNGQGNSPLHF

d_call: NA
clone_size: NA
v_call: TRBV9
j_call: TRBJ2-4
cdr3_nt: TGTGCCAGCAGCGGATCCGGGGCCAAAAACATTCAGTACTTC
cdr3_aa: CASSGSGAKNIQYF

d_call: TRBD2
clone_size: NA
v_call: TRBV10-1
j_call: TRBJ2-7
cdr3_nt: TGCGCCAGCAGTGAGTCCCACGCTAGCGGTACCTACGAGCAGTACTTC
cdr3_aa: CASSESHASGTYEQYF

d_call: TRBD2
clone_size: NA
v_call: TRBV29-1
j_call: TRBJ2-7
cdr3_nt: TGCAGCGTTGGAGGGGGACTAGCGGGAATCTACGAGCAGTACTTC
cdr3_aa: CSVGGGLAGIYEQYF

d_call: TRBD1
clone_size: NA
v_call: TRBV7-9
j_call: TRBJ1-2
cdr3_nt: TGTGCCAGCAGCTTAAGGGGACAGGGAGATGGCTACACCTTC
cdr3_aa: CASSLRGQGDGYTF

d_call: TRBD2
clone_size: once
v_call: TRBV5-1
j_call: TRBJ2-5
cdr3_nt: TGCGCCAGCAGCTCGCTAGCGGGAGGGCCGCGAGAGACCCAGTACTTC
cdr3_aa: CASSSLAGGPRETQYF

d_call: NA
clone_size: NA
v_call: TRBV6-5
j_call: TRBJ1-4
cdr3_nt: TGTGCCAGCAAGAATTACAGGGTACGAAATGAAAAACTGTTTTTT
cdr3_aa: CASKNYRVRNEKLFF

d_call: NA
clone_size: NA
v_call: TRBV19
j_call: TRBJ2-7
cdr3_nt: TGTGCCAGTAGTATCGGGTACATCTCCTACGAGCAGTACTTC
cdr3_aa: CASSIGYISYEQYF

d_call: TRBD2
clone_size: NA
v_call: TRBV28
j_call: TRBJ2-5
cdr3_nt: TGTGCCAGCAGTGAGGTCTTGGGGCGGGAGTTACGTCGGGAGACCCAGTACTTC
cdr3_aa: CASSEVLGRELRRETQYF

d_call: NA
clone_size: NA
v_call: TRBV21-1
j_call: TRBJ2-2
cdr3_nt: TGTGCCAGCAGCAAAGCGCCAGGGGCCATGGCCGGGGAGCTGTTTTTT
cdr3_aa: CASSKAPGAMAGELFF

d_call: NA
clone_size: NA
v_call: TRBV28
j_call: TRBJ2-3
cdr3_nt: TGTGCCAGCAGCCAACAGGGTGCTAGCACAGATACGCAGTATTTT
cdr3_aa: CASSQQGASTDTQYF

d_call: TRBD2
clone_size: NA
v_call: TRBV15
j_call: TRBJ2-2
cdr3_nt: TGTGCCACCAGCCCCGGGACTAGTACTCTGACCGGGGAGCTGTTTTTT
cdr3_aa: CATSPGTSTLTGELFF

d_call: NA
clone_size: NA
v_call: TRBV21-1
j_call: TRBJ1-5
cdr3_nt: TGTGCCAGCAGCCGGGAGGAGGGGCATAGCAATCAGCCCCAGCATTTT
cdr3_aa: CASSREEGHSNQPQHF

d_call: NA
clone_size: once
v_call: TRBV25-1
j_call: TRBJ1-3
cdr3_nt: TGTGCCAGCGGGGCACAGGGAACTGGAAACACCATATATTTT
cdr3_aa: CASGAQGTGNTIYF

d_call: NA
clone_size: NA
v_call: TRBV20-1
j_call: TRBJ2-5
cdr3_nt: TGCAGTGCGGTTAGTCAAGAGACCCAGTACTTC
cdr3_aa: CSAVSQETQYF

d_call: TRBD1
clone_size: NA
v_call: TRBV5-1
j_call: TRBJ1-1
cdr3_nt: TGCGCCAGCAGCGGACCGACAGGGGGAGGCACTGAAGCTTTCTTT
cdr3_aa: CASSGPTGGGTEAFF

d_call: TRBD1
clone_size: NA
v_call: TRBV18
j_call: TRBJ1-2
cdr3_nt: TGTGCCAGCTCGCAATCGACAGGGGGACCCCACTATGGCTACACCTTC
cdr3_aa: CASSQSTGGPHYGYTF

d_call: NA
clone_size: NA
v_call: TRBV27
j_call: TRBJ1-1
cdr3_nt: TGTGCCAGCAGGGCGAGGGTCGCTGGGGACACTGAAGCTTTCTTT
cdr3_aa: CASRARVAGDTEAFF

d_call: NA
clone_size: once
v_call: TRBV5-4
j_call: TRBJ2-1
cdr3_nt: TGTGCCAGCAGCGACGGGGGCAATGAGCAGTTCTTC
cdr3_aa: CASSDGGNEQFF

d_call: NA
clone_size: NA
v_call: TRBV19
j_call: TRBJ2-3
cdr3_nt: TGTGCCAGTAGTATAGATCTTCCAGCGCGGAGCACAGATACGCAGTATTTT
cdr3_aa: CASSIDLPARSTDTQYF

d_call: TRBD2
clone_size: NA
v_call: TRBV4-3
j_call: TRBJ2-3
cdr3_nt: TGCGCCAGCAGCCTCGGACTAGCGCCCGGGGATACGCAGTATTTT
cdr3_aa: CASSLGLAPGDTQYF

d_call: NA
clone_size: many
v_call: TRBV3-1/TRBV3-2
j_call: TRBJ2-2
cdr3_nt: TGTGCCAGCAGCCGGCGACTAGTTAGAGGTACCGGGGAGCTGTTTTTT
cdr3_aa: CASSRRLVRGTGELFF

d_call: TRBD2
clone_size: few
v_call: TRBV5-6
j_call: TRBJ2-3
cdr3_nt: TGTGCCAGCAGGCCAACTAGCGCCGCAGATACGCAGTATTTT
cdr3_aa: CASRPTSAADTQYF

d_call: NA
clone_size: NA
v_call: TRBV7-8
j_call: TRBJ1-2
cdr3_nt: TGTGCCAGCAGCCCCCATCAGTATGGCTACACCTTC
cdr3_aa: CASSPHQYGYTF

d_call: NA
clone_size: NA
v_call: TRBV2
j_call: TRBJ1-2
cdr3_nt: TGTGCCAGTAGACTGGGGGGGTCTAACTATGGCTACACCTTC
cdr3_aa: CASRLGGSNYGYTF

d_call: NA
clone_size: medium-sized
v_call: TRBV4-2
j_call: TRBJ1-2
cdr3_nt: TGTGCCAGCAGCCAAGAGAACAGAAAAAACTATGGCTACACCTTC
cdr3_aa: CASSQENRKNYGYTF